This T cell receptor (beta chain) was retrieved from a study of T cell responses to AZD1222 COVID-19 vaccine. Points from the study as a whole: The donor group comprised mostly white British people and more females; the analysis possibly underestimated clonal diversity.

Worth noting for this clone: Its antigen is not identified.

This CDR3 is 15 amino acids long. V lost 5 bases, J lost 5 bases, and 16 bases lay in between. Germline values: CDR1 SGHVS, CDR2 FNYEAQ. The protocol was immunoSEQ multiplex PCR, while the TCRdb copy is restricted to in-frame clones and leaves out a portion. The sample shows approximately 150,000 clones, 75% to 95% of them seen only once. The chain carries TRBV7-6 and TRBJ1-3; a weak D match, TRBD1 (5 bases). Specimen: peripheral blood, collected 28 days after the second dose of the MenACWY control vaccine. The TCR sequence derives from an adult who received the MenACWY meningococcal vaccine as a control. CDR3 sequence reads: CASSAGLGRRNTIYF. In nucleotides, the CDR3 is TGTGCCAGCAGCGCGGGACTGGGGCGTAGAAACACCATATATTTT.